Listed below are T cell receptor beta chains from one sample, sequenced in a study of blood T cell repertoires in COVID-19. Clones were read by immunoSEQ multiplex PCR, and TCRdb kept only the in-frame ones, dropping some. Among tens of thousands of clones listed, roughly four fifths were seen once. Sequencing input: peripheral blood. All receptors come from a man in his 60s with active COVID-19. Both conserved end residues are trimmed from each CDR3. Each record gives: J gene, V gene, CDR3 protein.

TRBJ2-1,TRBV3-1/TRBV3-2,ASSRSAGVSYNEQF
TRBJ2-7,TRBV27,ASSLSYGRGGSYEQY
TRBJ2-3,TRBV5-1,ASSLGEGGAIDTQY
TRBJ1-6,TRBV18,ASSPIPVTGINSPLH
TRBJ2-6,TRBV2,ASKRRQADSGANVLT
TRBJ2-4,TRBV7-9,ATSRGGEDIQY
TRBJ2-7,TRBV5-1,ASSFNGGDSYEQY
TRBJ1-6,TRBV7-8,ASSSDGYPGGPLH
TRBJ2-1,TRBV6-5,ASSLATSYNEQF
TRBJ2-6,TRBV7-2,ASSLGIGANVLT
TRBJ1-6,TRBV2,ASSKDSLGSYNSPLH
TRBJ1-2,TRBV30,AWSRSVAGYT
TRBJ2-7,TRBV7-9,ASSWRDRVYEQY
TRBJ2-3,TRBV4-3,ASSQERQGQDTQY
TRBJ2-2,TRBV2,ASSPRTSYTGELF
TRBJ2-7,TRBV10-2,ASSAGQGFESSYEQY
TRBJ2-5,TRBV9,ASSPLPGGQETQY
TRBJ2-1,TRBV15,ATSRSLGTGNEQF
TRBJ2-7,TRBV28,ASSPRTSGYYEQY
TRBJ2-7,TRBV29-1,SVEEGVGEQY
TRBJ1-1,TRBV7-9,ASSSKGQGANTEAF
TRBJ1-2,TRBV28,ASSFFGSSGYT
TRBJ2-7,TRBV6-5,ASSYSSGVGAYEQY
TRBJ1-4,TRBV19,ASSIDRGREKLF
TRBJ2-7,TRBV7-8,ASSHRSGRAPEQY
TRBJ1-2,TRBV5-5,ASSLSYRGRTGVGYT
TRBJ1-4,TRBV19,ASSDPGQEGATNEKLF
TRBJ2-7,TRBV9,ASSEDSGGKYEQY
TRBJ1-1,TRBV19,ASSLGHTEAF
TRBJ2-3,TRBV28,ASSRGLVTDTQY
TRBJ2-7,TRBV3-1/TRBV3-2,ASSQARGLNSYEQY
TRBJ2-1,TRBV11-3,ASSLEASGRYEQF
TRBJ1-2,TRBV29-1,SVEDRSAGLGYT
TRBJ2-3,TRBV5-5,ASSLRPPGGTDTQY
TRBJ1-1,TRBV27,ASSLSTGLAEAF
TRBJ2-3,TRBV27,ASTKSIIGTDTQY
TRBJ2-3,TRBV9,ASSVEASAIGFSTDTQY
TRBJ2-1,TRBV5-4,ASSSQRERVYEQF
TRBJ2-1,TRBV7-9,ASSVGQGALNEQF
TRBJ2-3,TRBV5-5,ASSLGGHRDTQY
TRBJ1-3,TRBV4-1,ASSQERGQGNTIY
TRBJ1-3,TRBV10-1,ASSGTSNPAGGNTIY